One and the same sample provided the 32 T cell receptor beta chains below, sequenced in a study of T cells in Graves' hyperthyroidism and ophthalmopathy (dated by TCRdb to about 2019). The library relied on multiplex PCR. Sequencing took place on an Illumina HiSeq 2000. TCR beta CDR3 regions were amplified from RNA transcripts. For the first round of RT-PCR on the TCR CDR3, the HTBI primer set was used together with the Qiagen OneStep RT-PCR kit. TCRdb passed the public sequencing reads through fastp at Q25 and MiXCR, retaining productive beta sequences. Entries are consolidated by CDR3 protein sequence, retaining the most common genes and DNA. The sample yields some 600,000 distinct CDR3 sequences; approximately 14% were counted once. The top ten clones comprise almost 6% of the sample. The sequencing input was blood. Source of these receptors: a woman aged 25-40 years with Graves' hyperthyroidism that later progressed to Graves' ophthalmopathy.

With regard to this clonotype: This CDR3 is missing its conserved last phenylalanine or tryptophan, likely due to a read error. V and J are TRBV10-3 and TRBJ2-2; TRBD2 matches at 9 bases. Germline V gene data show CDR1 as ENHRY and CDR2 as SYGVKD. Trimming took 4 bases from V and 4 from J; bases not matched to a gene: 4. The length of the CDR3 is 15 residues. As DNA, the CDR3 is TGTGCCATCAGTGTCCTAGCGGGACCCACCGGGGAGCTGTTTTCT. Translation: CAISVLAGPTGELFS.

Ten or more counts support this clonotype. The chain couples TRBV2 to TRBJ2-1; 8 bases agree with TRBD2. The V and J ends lost 4 bases and 8 bases, in that order; junction bases with no gene match: 19. The CDR3 is made up of 18 amino acids. The V gene's germline CDR1 is SNHLY and CDR2 FYNNEI. This CDR3 is CASSAFGSGDSGIDEQFF. The CDR3 coding sequence is TGTGCCAGCAGTGCCTTCGGGTCCGGTGATAGCGGGATCGATGAGCAGTTCTTC.

This clonotype was seen repeatedly, ten times or more. V and J are TRBV24-1 and TRBJ2-3; 7 bases line up with TRBD2. J gave up 2 bases and V 4 bases, and 14 bases lay outside the gene matches. Per germline, CDR1 KGHDR and CDR2 SFDVKD. The length of the CDR3 is 18 residues. The CDR3 sequence is CATSDPGVAGPLTDTQYF. CDR3 coding DNA: TGTGCCACCAGTGACCCCGGAGTAGCGGGTCCTCTCACAGATACGCAGTATTTT.

This clonotype was counted ten times or more. The chain uses TRBV20-1 and TRBJ1-6, with TRBD1 matching 12 bases. This CDR3 is built from 15 residues. Trimming took 5 bases from V and 9 from J; bases not matched to a gene: 8. Germline CDR1 reads DFQATT; CDR2 reads SNEGSKA (reference sequence). This CDR3 reads CSAPGQGAVASPLHF. The DNA for the CDR3 is TGCAGTGCTCCGGGACAGGGGGCTGTAGCTTCACCCCTCCACTTT.

This clonotype came up a few times. The chain uses TRBV25-1 and TRBJ2-3; possibly TRBD2 for D (5 bases). V was trimmed by 3 bases and J by 0 bases, leaving 16 bases between them. Germline CDR1 reads MGHDK; CDR2 reads SYGVNS. There are 17 residues in the CDR3. The CDR3 DNA reads as TGTGCCAGCAGTGATTCGCTAGGGCCGGGGAGCACAGATACGCAGTATTTT. This encodes CASSDSLGPGSTDTQYF.

Ten or more counts support this clonotype. V gene TRBV27 combines with J gene TRBJ1-2; D might be TRBD1 (5 bases). Germline CDR1 reads MNHEY; CDR2 reads SMNVEV (reference sequence). V dropped 5 bases and J dropped 4 bases, with 14 bases sitting between them. This CDR3 is 14 amino acids long. In DNA form, the CDR3 reads TGTGCCAGCAGTGAAAGGGGCAGCCCCTATGGCTACACCTTC. This sequence encodes CASSERGSPYGYTF.

This clonotype has a count of ten or more. The CDR3 DNA follows: TGTGCCTGGAGTGTGAGAGGGGATGGCTACACCTTC. Translating gives CAWSVRGDGYTF. The chain joins TRBV30 to TRBJ1-2; possibly TRBD1 for D (5 bases). This CDR3 contains 12 residues. CDR1 is GTSNPN, CDR2 SVGIG, per germline (reference sequence). Between the trimmed V and J ends, which lost 0 bases and 6 bases, there was a span of 8 bases.

In this sample, this clonotype turned up many times. The rearrangement links TRBV7-9 to TRBJ1-5; 9 bases are a match to TRBD1. Germline loops: CDR1 SEHNR, CDR2 FQNEAQ (reference sequence). V trimming: 0 bases; J trimming: 3 bases; junction bases outside the gene matches: 12. The CDR3 contains 19 residues. CDR3 sequence reads: CASSLALTGGGWDNQPQHF. Here the CDR3 DNA reads TGTGCCAGCAGCTTAGCGCTCACAGGGGGCGGATGGGACAATCAGCCCCAGCATTTT.

This clonotype was detected only a few times. This chain links TRBV7-3 with TRBJ1-6; D ambiguous. Germline-derived CDR1 and CDR2 are SGHTA and FQGTGA. The V gene lost 2 bases and the J gene lost 3 bases, with 8 bases spanning the gap. The CDR3 loop spans 15 amino acids. CDR3 sequence: CASSLGSYYNSPLHF. CDR3 nucleotides: TGTGCCAGCAGCTTAGGGTCCTACTATAATTCACCCCTCCACTTT.

This clonotype was picked up a small number of times. The rearrangement joins TRBV6-5 to TRBJ2-2, with D hard to call. The CDR3 is 14 amino acids. The germline gives CDR1 MNHEY, CDR2 SVGAGI. The germline V and J ends were trimmed by 4 bases and 6 bases, with 12 bases remaining between them. The CDR3 DNA reads as TGTGCCAGCAGTTTATCATCTTGGCCCGGGGAGCTGTTTTTT. Translated: CASSLSSWPGELFF.

For this clonotype: One base away lies a much larger clone, so this may be a sequencing read error. The chain carries TRBV3-1 and TRBJ2-2; perhaps TRBD2 as D (5 bases). Germline lookup yields CDR1 LGHDT and CDR2 YNNKEL (reference sequence). CDR3 length: 13 residues. The CDR3 DNA sequence: TGTGCCAGCAGCCCCGTGTGGAACGGGGAGCTGTCTTTT. Protein: CASSPVWNGELSF.

This clonotype was counted at least ten times. The chain employs TRBV3-1 and TRBJ2-2; maybe TRBD2 (6 bases). The V and J ends lost 1 base and 7 bases respectively, with 19 bases between them. The CDR3 spans 17 residues. CDR1 and CDR2 (germline): LGHDT, YNNKEL (reference sequence). The CDR3 nucleotides are TGTGCCAGCAGCCAAGGTTACCTAGCGTACGCTAGCGGGGAGCTGTTTTTT. It specifies CASSQGYLAYASGELFF.

The rearrangement uses TRBV7-9 and TRBJ1-2; D unclear. The length of the CDR3 is 15 residues. V lost 1 base to trimming and J lost 4 bases, with 13 bases between them. The V gene's germline CDR1 is SEHNR and CDR2 FQNEAQ (reference sequence). CDR3: CASSLVVGVGYGYTF. CDR3 coding DNA: TGTGCCAGCAGCTTAGTTGTGGGAGTCGGCTATGGCTACACCTTC.

This clonotype was counted ten times or more. The chain carries TRBV2 and TRBJ2-1, with a tentative D call TRBD2 (5 bases). Germline V gene sequence: CDR1 SNHLY, CDR2 FYNNEI. The CDR3 is made up of 16 amino acids. Trimming stripped 0 bases from V and 0 bases from J, with 9 bases between. The CDR3 DNA sequence: TGTGCCAGCAGTGAAGCGAGGAGCGGCTCCTACAATGAGCAGTTCTTC. This gives the protein CASSEARSGSYNEQFF.

This clonotype was observed at least ten times. V and J are TRBV6-1 and TRBJ2-7; the match to TRBD1 covers 7 bases. This CDR3 comprises 14 residues. Per germline, CDR1 MNHNS and CDR2 SASEGT. V lost 6 bases and J lost 2; bases outside the gene matches: 7. DNA for the CDR3: TGTGCCAGCAGCTTGAACGACAGGGCCTACGAGCAGTACTTC. It encodes CASSLNDRAYEQYF.

The chain uses TRBV20-1 and TRBJ2-1; TRBD2 aligns across 12 bases. Germline CDR1 and CDR2: DFQATT and SNEGSKA (reference sequence). The CDR3 totals 18 residues. The V gene end was trimmed by 3 bases and the J gene end by 0 bases; junction bases not matched to a gene: 9. The CDR3 region has the DNA TGCAGTGCTAGGAAACTAGCGGGAGGCCCTGACTCCTACAATGAGCAGTTCTTC. Translated, it gives CSARKLAGGPDSYNEQFF.

This chain joins TRBV12-3 or TRBV12-4 and TRBJ1-2; 9 bases agree with TRBD1. The CDR3 spans 15 residues. V shed 5 bases, J shed 4 bases, and the junction held 8 bases outside the gene matches. The CDR3 spells CASSKQGALGYGYTF. The CDR3 DNA reads as TGTGCCAGCAGTAAACAGGGGGCTCTCGGCTATGGCTACACCTTC.

This clonotype was detected only a few times. The chain employs TRBV13 and TRBJ1-5, with no clear D. Trimming stripped 0 bases from V and 6 bases from J, with 9 bases between. CDR1 is PRHDT, CDR2 FYEKMQ, per germline (reference sequence). This CDR3 contains 14 residues. CDR3 nucleotides: TGTGCCAGCAGCTTAGGCCCGTCTGGTCAGCCCCAGCATTTT. Translated, it gives CASSLGPSGQPQHF.

Many counts were recorded for this clonotype. The genes are TRBV20-1 and TRBJ2-4; maybe TRBD1 (6 bases). The germline V gene has CDR1 DFQATT and CDR2 SNEGSKA (reference sequence). The V and J ends lost 8 bases and 4 bases respectively, with 15 bases between them. The CDR3 is 13 amino acids. The CDR3 DNA reads TGCAGTTCTATCCGGGACACTAAAAACATTCAGTACTTC. This encodes CSSIRDTKNIQYF.

This clonotype was observed at least ten times. The gene calls are TRBV2 and TRBJ2-3; a weak D match, TRBD1 (5 bases). The CDR3 runs 14 residues. Per germline, CDR1 SNHLY and CDR2 FYNNEI. The V and J ends lost 5 bases and 4 bases respectively, with 13 bases between them. This CDR3 reads CASSQGSQADTQYF. The CDR3 bases are TGTGCCAGCAGTCAGGGCTCCCAGGCAGATACGCAGTATTTT.

The V call is TRBV6-9, the J call TRBJ1-2, with 9 nucleotides matching TRBD1. Germline CDR1 and CDR2: MNHGY and SVAAGI. The CDR3 has 14 residues. Trimming at V came to 4 bases and at J to 5 bases, leaving 5 bases not matched to a gene. The CDR3 sequence is CASSSGQGRYGYTF. The CDR3 DNA sequence: TGTGCCAGCAGTTCCGGACAGGGGCGGTATGGCTACACCTTC.

At least ten counts were recorded for this clonotype. The rearrangement links TRBV2 to TRBJ2-2, with a tentative D call TRBD1 (6 bases). Germline V lookup: CDR1 SNHLY, CDR2 FYNNEI. The CDR3 covers 16 residues. V lost 6 bases to trimming and J lost 3 bases, with 17 bases between them. This CDR3 reads CASSEQGGIDTGELFF. Here the CDR3 DNA reads TGTGCCAGCAGCGAACAGGGTGGTATAGACACCGGGGAGCTGTTTTTT.

This clonotype showed up many times. The chain is built from TRBV7-9 and TRBJ2-2; the match to TRBD1 covers 7 bases. CDR3 size: 14 residues. Unmatched junction bases numbered 5, after V lost 8 bases and J lost 2 bases. CDR1 and CDR2 (germline): SEHNR, FQNEAQ (reference sequence). DNA of the CDR3: TGTGCCAGCTCTGACAGGGTCAACACCGGGGAGCTGTTTTTT. This sequence encodes CASSDRVNTGELFF.

This clonotype was seen many times. The CDR3 protein is CASSPGQNTGELFF. The CDR3 DNA follows: TGTGCCAGCTCACCAGGACAGAACACCGGGGAGCTGTTTTTT. The chain has TRBV18 and TRBJ2-2, with D maybe TRBD1 (5 bases). Germline CDR1 and CDR2: KGHSH and LQKENI. Trimming removed 2 bases from V and 1 base from J, with 5 bases in between. The CDR3 is made up of 14 amino acids.

This clonotype was detected many times. V is TRBV30 and J is TRBJ2-1; D unclear. The germline CDR1 and CDR2 sequences are GTSNPN and SVGIG (reference sequence). The CDR3 is made up of 13 amino acids. V was cut by 2 bases and J by 10 bases, with 15 bases left in between. CDR3 nucleotides: TGTGCCTGGAGTTCGGTGGCCGCCCGCGAGCAGTTCTTC. Protein sequence: CAWSSVAAREQFF.

This clonotype was found many times. The V call is TRBV18, the J call TRBJ1-4, with D tentatively TRBD1 (5 bases). Germline V gene sequence: CDR1 KGHSH, CDR2 LQKENI. The CDR3 consists of 14 residues. The V end was cut by 0 bases, the J end by 4 bases, with 6 bases between. The CDR3 bases are TGTGCCAGCTCACCACCGGGGGTTAATGAAAAACTGTTTTTT. Protein product: CASSPPGVNEKLFF.

In its sample, this clonotype was seen many times. J is TRBJ1-1 and V is TRBV27; D perhaps matches TRBD1 (5 bases). This CDR3 is 14 amino acids long. V dropped 7 bases and J dropped 6 bases, with 18 bases sitting between them. CDR1 is MNHEY, CDR2 SMNVEV, per germline (reference sequence). CDR3 nucleotide sequence: TGTGCCAGCAATACTCTCCCCCTAGGGGCTGAAGCTTTCTTT. Amino acids: CASNTLPLGAEAFF.

Ten or more counts support this clonotype. The genes are TRBV19 and TRBJ2-7; D might be TRBD1 or TRBD2, each matching 5 bases. The V and J ends lost 0 bases and 3 bases respectively, with 12 bases between them. Germline CDR1 reads LNHDA; CDR2 reads SQIVND (reference sequence). The CDR3 consists of 15 residues. In DNA form, the CDR3 reads TGTGCCAGTAGTATAGAGGGACCCGGGAACTACGAGCAGTACTTC. Translating it yields CASSIEGPGNYEQYF. Filled out from reference TRBV19 and TRBJ2-7, the complete variable domain reads DGGITQSPKYLFRKEGQNVTLSCEQNLNHDAMYWYRQDPGQGLRLIYYSQIVNDFQKGDIAEGYSVSREKKESFPLTVTSAQKNPTAFYLCASSIEGPGNYEQYFGPGTRLTVT.

The table lists this clonotype with a few counts. The conserved closing phenylalanine or tryptophan is absent in this CDR3, likely reflecting a read error. J is TRBJ2-7 and V is TRBV5-1; possibly TRBD1 or TRBD2 for D (5 bases each). Trimming cost V 0 bases and J 3 bases, with 13 bases left between them. Germline lookup yields CDR1 SGHRS and CDR2 YFSETQ. The CDR3 runs 15 residues. CDR3 protein: CASSLGYTGHYEQYL. The CDR3 DNA sequence: TGCGCCAGCAGCTTGGGGTATACGGGGCACTACGAGCAGTACCTC.

This clonotype was recorded at least ten times. V is TRBV12-3 or TRBV12-4 and J is TRBJ2-7; D gene ambiguous. This CDR3 has 13 residues. V was clipped by 2 bases and J by 2 bases, with 7 bases between them. CDR3 DNA: TGTGCCAGCAGTTTAAGCAGACCCTACGAGCAGTACTTC. This encodes CASSLSRPYEQYF.

This clonotype appeared many times. This chain links TRBV11-2 with TRBJ2-3; 7 bases fit TRBD1. The germline V gene encodes CDR1 SGHAT and CDR2 FQNNGV. CDR3 length equals 17 residues. V gave up 0 bases and J gave up 2 bases; unmatched junction bases: 8. The CDR3 loop reads CASSLDRTGFPTDTQYF. In nucleotides, the CDR3 is TGTGCCAGCAGCTTAGATCGGACAGGCTTCCCCACAGATACGCAGTATTTT.

The chain recombines TRBV3-1 with TRBJ2-2; D is uncertain. Trimming pared 3 bases from V and 1 base from J, leaving 9 bases between. This CDR3 is 15 amino acids long. In germline, CDR1 is LGHDT, CDR2 YNNKEL (reference sequence). This CDR3 is CASSQLRENTGELFF. The CDR3 DNA is TGTGCCAGCAGCCAGTTAAGGGAGAACACCGGGGAGCTGTTTTTT.